The clone carrying this TCR beta chain occurred once. Its antigen is not known. Data came from immunoSEQ multiplex PCR; TCRdb stores just in-frame clones and leaves some out. The sample lists 110,000 to 150,000 clones; approximately 90% were seen once. Pooled in the analysis were second doses at about 4 or about 12 weeks. This record belongs to a study of T cell responses to AZD1222 COVID-19 vaccine. Study outcomes and limitations: Receipt of two AZD1222 doses was followed by a rise in Spike-specific TCR breadth and depth. Just six people given AZD1222 tested seropositive at baseline. The donor cohort was predominantly white British with a female majority, and clonal diversity may have been underestimated.

There are 16 residues in the CDR3. The V and J ends lost 4 bases and 3 bases, in that order; junction bases with no gene match: 12. Germline loops: CDR1 MNHEY, CDR2 SVGEGT. The chain has TRBV6-2 or TRBV6-3 and TRBJ2-7; 7 positions agree with TRBD1. This receptor was taken from an adult who received the AZD1222 COVID-19 vaccine. Source: peripheral blood, taken 28 days after the second AZD1222 dose. For the CDR3, the DNA is TGTGCCAGCAGTTCCCCTTTACAGGGGAGTGTCTACGAGCAGTACTTC. Translated, it gives CASSSPLQGSVYEQYF.